The sequence of this T cell receptor beta chain was determined in a study of blood T cell repertoires in COVID-19. The overall study: Researchers got acute and convalescent COVID-19 samples from the United States, Italy and Spain. In each case, the material was cDNA or gDNA derived from T cells, B-cell-depleted T cells, or PBMCs.

In the authors' methods: Amplification with reference gene primers provided the estimates of nucleated cell counts. Clones were sequenced by immunoSEQ multiplex PCR, and TCRdb holds only the in-frame ones, with some missing. V and J calls and clone size are those listed in that table; D and trimming were worked out from the DNA. The sample contains about 120,000 clones, approximately 80% of which appear only once. The source of this sequence is a woman aged 70-85 years with acute or convalescent COVID-19. The sequenced sample was peripheral blood.

CDR3 loop: CASSLTDMNTEAFF. The CDR3 nucleotides are TGTGCCAGCAGCTTAACAGACATGAACACTGAAGCTTTCTTT. V usage is TRBV7-9 and J usage is TRBJ1-1; D unresolved. Germline V lookup: CDR1 SEHNR, CDR2 FQNEAQ (reference sequence). This CDR3 comprises 14 residues. Trimming took 2 bases from V and 0 from J, leaving 7 bases between them.